A single sample gave rise to the 25 T cell receptor beta chains below, sequenced in a study of shared clonotypes between healthy human individuals. Profiled with immunoSEQ multiplex PCR; TCRdb holds only in-frame clones, not every one. Among 900,000 to 1,200,000 clones listed, 70% to 80% were seen once. Sequencing input: memory CD4+ T cells from PBMCs. Subset defined: CD45RA-negative fraction. The receptor set was obtained from a man aged 18-30 years in good health. Some clones in this sample may be carry-over from other donors' samples.

This sequence joins TRBV7-7 and TRBJ2-1; possible D gene TRBD2, 5 bases. Germline CDR1 is SSHAT and CDR2 is FNYEAQ (reference sequence). The length of the CDR3 is 13 residues. The V end lost 3 bases, the J end lost 4 bases, and 7 bases lay between the germline ends. CDR3 sequence: CASSLDSYNEQFF. For the CDR3, the DNA is TGTGCCAGCAGCTTGGACTCTTACAATGAGCAGTTCTTC. Variable domain in full (rest from reference TRBV7-7 and TRBJ2-1): GAGVSQSPRYKVTKRGQDVTLRCDPISSHATLYWYQQALGQGPEFLTYFNYEAQPDKSGLPSDRFSAERPEGSISTLTIQRTEQRDSAMYRCASSLDSYNEQFFGPGTRLTVL.

The chain is built from TRBV5-1 and TRBJ1-1; 8 bases are a match to TRBD1. The CDR3 is 16 amino acids. After removal of 0 bases from V and 3 bases from J, the junction contained 7 bases not matched to a gene. Germline loops: CDR1 SGHRS, CDR2 YFSETQ. Here the CDR3 DNA reads TGCGCCAGCAGCTTGGGGGCAGGGGGCAAGGACACTGAAGCTTTCTTT. It specifies CASSLGAGGKDTEAFF.

The chain has TRBV6-1 and TRBJ2-6; 7 nucleotides align to TRBD1. V trimming: 1 base; J trimming: 2 bases; junction bases outside the gene matches: 5. CDR3 size: 17 residues. Germline lookup yields CDR1 MNHNS and CDR2 SASEGT. The CDR3 DNA follows: TGTGCCAGCAGTGAAGACAGGGGCACTACTGGGGCCAACGTCCTGACTTTC. It translates to CASSEDRGTTGANVLTF.

This clone appeared once. J is TRBJ1-5 and V is TRBV28; unclear D gene. The CDR3 runs 13 residues. Germline loops: CDR1 MDHEN, CDR2 SYDVKM. Trimming removed 0 bases at V and 5 bases at J, with 5 bases between. As DNA, the CDR3 is TGTGCCAGCAGTTTATGGGGTTATCAGCCCCAGCATTTT. Protein: CASSLWGYQPQHF.

The chain employs TRBV19 and TRBJ2-3; D gene unclear. V was trimmed by 3 bases and J by 2 bases, leaving 12 bases between them. Germline V CDR1 and CDR2: LNHDA, SQIVND (reference sequence). This CDR3 contains 15 residues. CDR3 DNA: TGTGCCAGTAGTATCAATCAAGGCGCCACAGATACGCAGTATTTT. Translated, it gives CASSINQGATDTQYF.

The V call is TRBV4-2, the J call TRBJ2-7, with TRBD1 identical over 11 bases. CDR1 and CDR2 from the germline V gene are LGHNA and YNFKEQ. V shed 5 bases, J shed 0 bases, and the junction held 6 bases outside the gene matches. This CDR3 has 16 residues. The CDR3 is CASSWGTGGNSYEQYF. For the CDR3, the DNA is TGTGCCAGCAGCTGGGGGACAGGGGGGAACTCCTACGAGCAGTACTTC.

Only a few counts were recorded for this clone. The gene calls are TRBV7-2 and TRBJ1-2; 7 bases align to TRBD1. Trimming cost V 4 bases and J 4 bases; bases outside gene matches: 9. Looked up from germline, CDR1 is SGHTA and CDR2 is FQGNSA. The CDR3 runs to 15 residues. The CDR3 DNA is TGTGCCAGCAGCTCATCTCACAGGGGTGTCTATGGCTACACCTTC. This codes for CASSSSHRGVYGYTF.

On this clone itself: Different DNA sequences within this sample yield the same CDR3. The chain has TRBV5-1 and TRBJ1-1; unclear D gene. The CDR3 is made up of 11 amino acids. CDR1 and CDR2 from the germline V gene are SGHRS and YFSETQ. The V end was cut by 0 bases, the J end by 6 bases, with 3 bases between. The chain's CDR3 is CASSLGAEAFF. The DNA of the CDR3 is TGCGCCAGCAGCTTGGGTGCTGAAGCTTTCTTT.

The genes are TRBV5-1 and TRBJ1-2, with TRBD1 matching 7 bases. With V trimmed by 3 bases and J by 0 bases, 8 bases remained unmatched. CDR1 and CDR2 from the germline V gene are SGHRS and YFSETQ. The CDR3 is 16 residues long. CDR3 region: CASSSYGQAANYGYTF. CDR3 sequence (DNA): TGCGCCAGCAGCTCCTATGGACAGGCCGCTAACTATGGCTACACCTTC.

The rearrangement links TRBV18 to TRBJ1-1; no reliable D call. Germline values: CDR1 KGHSH, CDR2 LQKENI. Trimming cost V 5 bases and J 1 base, with 11 bases left between them. This CDR3 has 14 residues. The CDR3 DNA sequence: TGTGCCAGCTCATCGGGAAGTCAGAACACTGAAGCTTTCTTT. Encoded protein: CASSSGSQNTEAFF.

CDR3 in DNA: TGTGCCAGCTCGTACCGGGACTTAGCCTACAATGAGCAGTTCTTC. It codes for CASSYRDLAYNEQFF. This chain uses TRBV18 with TRBJ2-1; TRBD2 might be the D (6 bases). V dropped 6 bases and J dropped 2 bases, with 14 bases sitting between them. CDR1 is KGHSH, CDR2 LQKENI, per germline. The CDR3 contains 15 residues.

The rearrangement joins TRBV28 to TRBJ2-3; D is possibly TRBD2 (5 bases). This CDR3 spans 15 amino acids. Germline lookup yields CDR1 MDHEN and CDR2 SYDVKM. Trimming cost V 5 bases and J 10 bases, with 22 bases left between them. CDR3: CASSPHLASPVAQYF. The CDR3 nucleotides read TGTGCCAGCAGTCCCCATTTGGCTAGCCCGGTAGCGCAGTATTTT.

The rearrangement links TRBV7-2 to TRBJ2-1; 7 positions agree with TRBD1. The germline V gene has CDR1 SGHTA and CDR2 FQGNSA. The CDR3 is made up of 14 amino acids. J gave up 10 bases and V 3 bases, and 9 bases lay outside the gene matches. Written as DNA, the CDR3 is TGTGCCAGCAGCTTGTCCACCAACAGGGGAGAGCAGTTCTTC. Protein product: CASSLSTNRGEQFF.

V gene TRBV6-6 combines with J gene TRBJ2-5, with TRBD2 matching 10 bases. Germline values: CDR1 MNHNY, CDR2 SVGAGI (reference sequence). V shed 6 bases and J 4 bases; nucleotides not matched to a gene: 2. The CDR3 loop spans 13 amino acids. Written as DNA, the CDR3 is TGTGCCAGCAGCCGACTAGCGGGAGAGACCCAGTACTTC. Protein product: CASSRLAGETQYF.

There are a few counts of this clone. This chain links TRBV2 with TRBJ2-5; the match to TRBD2 covers 8 bases. The trim removed 7 bases at V and 2 bases at J, leaving 9 bases unmatched. CDR3 length: 15 amino acids. The germline gives CDR1 SNHLY, CDR2 FYNNEI. Here the CDR3 DNA reads TGTGCCAGCATTTTAGGACTAGCCGGGCAAGAGACCCAGTACTTC. It is translated as CASILGLAGQETQYF.

This clone was recorded a few times. Since a far larger clone is one base different, this is likely a read error. Given the absence of the conserved phenylalanine or tryptophan at the CDR3 end, a read error is likely. The chain joins TRBV7-3 to TRBJ2-2; a weak D match, TRBD1 (5 bases). CDR1 is SGHTA and CDR2 is FQGTGA in the germline V gene. The CDR3 length is 14 residues. The V end lost 6 bases, the J end lost 7 bases, and 15 bases lay between the germline ends. The CDR3 region has the DNA TGTGCCAGCAGTCAAAGCCAGGGTGGCGGGGAGCTGTTTCTT. Protein sequence: CASSQSQGGGELFL.

The V gene is TRBV11-1, the J gene TRBJ2-1; 8 nucleotides agree with TRBD2. CDR1 is SGHAT and CDR2 is FQDESV in the germline V gene (reference sequence). The CDR3 length is 17 residues. V was clipped by 4 bases and J by 0 bases; unmatched bases: 8. The CDR3: CASSSQLAASSYNEQFF. The CDR3 nucleotides read TGTGCCAGCAGCTCGCAACTAGCGGCGAGCTCCTACAATGAGCAGTTCTTC.

The chain carries TRBV7-6 and TRBJ2-7; possible D gene TRBD2, 6 bases. Germline loops: CDR1 SGHVS, CDR2 FNYEAQ. CDR3 size: 16 residues. V gave up 2 bases and J gave up 0 bases, with 14 bases separating them. The CDR3 nucleotides read TGTGCCAGCAGCTTATATACGGGAGAGAGCTCCTACGAGCAGTACTTC. Translation: CASSLYTGESSYEQYF.

The gene calls are TRBV10-3 and TRBJ2-6; TRBD1 agrees at 9 bases. This CDR3 is built from 17 residues. V was pared by 5 bases and J by 2 bases, with 7 bases of the junction left unmatched. Germline V gene sequence: CDR1 ENHRY, CDR2 SYGVKD. The CDR3 is CAISHQGQGPGANVLTF. CDR3 nucleotide sequence: TGTGCCATCAGTCACCAGGGACAGGGACCTGGGGCCAACGTCCTGACTTTC.

The chain has TRBV4-1 and TRBJ2-2, with D possibly being TRBD1 (6 bases). V was clipped by 3 bases and J by 1 base, with 9 bases between them. CDR3 size: 15 residues. Germline V lookup: CDR1 MGHRA, CDR2 YSYEKL. The CDR3 is CASSQSQGNTGELFF. Written as DNA, the CDR3 is TGCGCCAGCAGCCAGTCACAGGGGAACACCGGGGAGCTGTTTTTT.

The chain carries TRBV7-9 and TRBJ2-3; D not resolved. Germline V gene data show CDR1 as SEHNR and CDR2 as FQNEAQ (reference sequence). The V end was cut by 6 bases, the J end by 3 bases, with 16 bases between. CDR3 length equals 15 residues. CDR3 bases: TGTGCCAGCAGTCCCCTGAGGTATGGGACAGATACGCAGTATTTT. The encoded protein is CASSPLRYGTDTQYF.

The J gene is TRBJ2-5, the V gene TRBV7-2, with D possibly TRBD2 on 6 matching bases. CDR1 SGHTA and CDR2 FQGNSA come from the germline V gene. There are 15 residues in the CDR3. Trimming took 8 bases from V and 4 from J, leaving 20 bases between them. CDR3 loop: CASLLWRGGGETQYF. The CDR3 DNA reads TGTGCCAGCCTCTTGTGGCGGGGAGGAGGAGAGACCCAGTACTTC.

The chain is built from TRBV25-1 and TRBJ1-4, with D maybe TRBD1 (6 bases). V was shortened by 3 bases and J by 10 bases, with 24 bases between the two germline ends. This CDR3 comprises 17 residues. Germline V lookup: CDR1 MGHDK, CDR2 SYGVNS. CDR3 in amino acids: CASSDEGDDTGGRKLFF. Here the CDR3 DNA reads TGTGCCAGCAGTGACGAGGGGGATGACACCGGGGGAAGAAAACTGTTTTTT.

This chain links TRBV6-6 with TRBJ1-1; TRBD1 might be the D (5 bases). The CDR3 length is 13 residues. Germline lookup yields CDR1 MNHNY and CDR2 SVGAGI (reference sequence). With 2 bases removed from V and 7 bases from J, the gap between germline ends came to 11 bases. The CDR3 spells CASSYTQGNEAFF. The CDR3 DNA is TGTGCCAGCAGTTACACGCAGGGTAATGAAGCTTTCTTT.

V usage is TRBV7-2 and J usage is TRBJ2-2; TRBD2 matches 7 bases. V gave up 5 bases and J gave up 0 bases; unmatched junction bases: 6. This CDR3 is built from 16 residues. Germline-derived CDR1 and CDR2 are SGHTA and FQGNSA. CDR3 sequence: CASSESGVTNTGELFF. CDR3 DNA: TGTGCCAGCAGCGAGAGCGGGGTTACGAACACCGGGGAGCTGTTTTTT.